The next 5 T cell receptor beta chains were all read from a single sample in a study of T-cell memory formation after mild COVID-19. A single record per CDR3 protein comes from TCRdb applying MiXCR to the 5' RACE reads. The table lists just over 300,000 distinct CDR3 sequences, approximately 20% of them singletons. The specimen sequenced was PBMCs or a T cell subset sorted from them (not recorded which). The origin of the receptors is a man between 18 and 35 years old who had mild COVID-19 (a few samples of this study predate the infection). Cell type and time point are not known.

The chain couples TRBV13 to TRBJ2-5, with 10 bases fitting TRBD2. Germline assignment: CDR1 PRHDT and CDR2 FYEKMQ (reference sequence). CDR3 length: 21 residues. The V segment lost 4 bases and the J segment 0 bases; nucleotides outside the gene matches: 20. CDR3 DNA: TGTGCCAGCAGCTCCGTAGCCGCAGGGGCTAGCGGGGGTGAGGACCAAGAGACCCAGTACTTC. This encodes CASSSVAAGASGGEDQETQYF.

CDR3 in DNA: TGTGCCAGCAAATTTCCCCCTAGCACAGATACGCAGTATTTT. Protein sequence: CASKFPPSTDTQYF. This chain joins TRBV12-3 or TRBV12-4 and TRBJ2-3; D gene ambiguous. CDR3 length: 14 residues. Between the trimmed V and J ends, which lost 7 bases and 0 bases, there was a span of 11 bases.

This clonotype was picked up a small number of times. The V gene is TRBV7-2, the J gene TRBJ2-3, with TRBD2 matching over 10 bases. After removal of 4 bases from V and 5 bases from J, the junction contained 9 bases not matched to a gene. From germline, CDR1 is SGHTA and CDR2 FQGNSA. This CDR3 is 16 amino acids long. CDR3 residues: CASSSYSGGFLDTQYF. The DNA of the CDR3 is TGTGCCAGCAGCTCCTATAGCGGGGGGTTTCTAGATACGCAGTATTTT.

This chain uses TRBV10-3 with TRBJ1-1; D is uncertain. The CDR3 consists of 13 residues. Per germline, CDR1 ENHRY and CDR2 SYGVKD. Between the trimmed V and J ends, which lost 3 bases and 5 bases, there was a span of 10 bases. CDR3 sequence (DNA): TGTGCCATCAGTGACTGGTCCCCGACTGAAGCTTTCTTT. It yields the protein CAISDWSPTEAFF.

This clonotype was counted only a few times. The CDR3 reads CASSSSGDRGTLHF. In DNA form, the CDR3 reads TGTGCCAGCAGCTCTAGTGGGGACAGGGGCACCCTCCACTTT. The V call is TRBV7-2, the J call TRBJ1-6; 10 nucleotides match TRBD1. Germline assignment: CDR1 SGHTA and CDR2 FQGNSA. J gave up 14 bases and V 4 bases, and 8 bases lay outside the gene matches. This CDR3 has 14 amino acids. Full variable domain (missing parts from reference TRBV7-2 and TRBJ1-6): GAGVSQSPSNKVTEKGKDVELRCDPISGHTALYWYRQSLGQGLEFLIYFQGNSAPDKSGLPSDRFSAERTGGSVSTLTIQRTQQEDSAVYLCASSSSGDRGTLHFGNGTRLTVT.